The present T cell receptor (beta chain) was sequenced within a study of long-term antiretroviral therapy in people with HIV. Runs used v3.0 of the immunoSEQ assay and were done at survey level. Some clones are missing from TCRdb's copy, which holds only in-frame ones; the method was immunoSEQ multiplex PCR. The profile shows about 21,000 clones, more than 70% of them singletons. The germline V gene encodes CDR1 SGHTA and CDR2 FQGNSA. The CDR3 has 16 amino acids. V was pared by 5 bases and J by 5 bases, with 13 bases of the junction left unmatched. The study, taken as a whole, reports: HIV repertoires spanned narrower CDR3 length ranges than controls.

Points on this clone: Its matching antigen is unknown.

The genes are TRBV7-2 and TRBJ2-5; 8 nucleotides align to TRBD1. This TCR was recovered from a man between 50 and 59 years old with HIV. The sequencing used unsorted PBMCs, collected at the start of antiretroviral therapy. Here the CDR3 reads CASSRERTGIGETQYF. For the CDR3, the DNA is TGTGCCAGCAGCCGGGAGCGGACAGGGATCGGTGAGACCCAGTACTTC.